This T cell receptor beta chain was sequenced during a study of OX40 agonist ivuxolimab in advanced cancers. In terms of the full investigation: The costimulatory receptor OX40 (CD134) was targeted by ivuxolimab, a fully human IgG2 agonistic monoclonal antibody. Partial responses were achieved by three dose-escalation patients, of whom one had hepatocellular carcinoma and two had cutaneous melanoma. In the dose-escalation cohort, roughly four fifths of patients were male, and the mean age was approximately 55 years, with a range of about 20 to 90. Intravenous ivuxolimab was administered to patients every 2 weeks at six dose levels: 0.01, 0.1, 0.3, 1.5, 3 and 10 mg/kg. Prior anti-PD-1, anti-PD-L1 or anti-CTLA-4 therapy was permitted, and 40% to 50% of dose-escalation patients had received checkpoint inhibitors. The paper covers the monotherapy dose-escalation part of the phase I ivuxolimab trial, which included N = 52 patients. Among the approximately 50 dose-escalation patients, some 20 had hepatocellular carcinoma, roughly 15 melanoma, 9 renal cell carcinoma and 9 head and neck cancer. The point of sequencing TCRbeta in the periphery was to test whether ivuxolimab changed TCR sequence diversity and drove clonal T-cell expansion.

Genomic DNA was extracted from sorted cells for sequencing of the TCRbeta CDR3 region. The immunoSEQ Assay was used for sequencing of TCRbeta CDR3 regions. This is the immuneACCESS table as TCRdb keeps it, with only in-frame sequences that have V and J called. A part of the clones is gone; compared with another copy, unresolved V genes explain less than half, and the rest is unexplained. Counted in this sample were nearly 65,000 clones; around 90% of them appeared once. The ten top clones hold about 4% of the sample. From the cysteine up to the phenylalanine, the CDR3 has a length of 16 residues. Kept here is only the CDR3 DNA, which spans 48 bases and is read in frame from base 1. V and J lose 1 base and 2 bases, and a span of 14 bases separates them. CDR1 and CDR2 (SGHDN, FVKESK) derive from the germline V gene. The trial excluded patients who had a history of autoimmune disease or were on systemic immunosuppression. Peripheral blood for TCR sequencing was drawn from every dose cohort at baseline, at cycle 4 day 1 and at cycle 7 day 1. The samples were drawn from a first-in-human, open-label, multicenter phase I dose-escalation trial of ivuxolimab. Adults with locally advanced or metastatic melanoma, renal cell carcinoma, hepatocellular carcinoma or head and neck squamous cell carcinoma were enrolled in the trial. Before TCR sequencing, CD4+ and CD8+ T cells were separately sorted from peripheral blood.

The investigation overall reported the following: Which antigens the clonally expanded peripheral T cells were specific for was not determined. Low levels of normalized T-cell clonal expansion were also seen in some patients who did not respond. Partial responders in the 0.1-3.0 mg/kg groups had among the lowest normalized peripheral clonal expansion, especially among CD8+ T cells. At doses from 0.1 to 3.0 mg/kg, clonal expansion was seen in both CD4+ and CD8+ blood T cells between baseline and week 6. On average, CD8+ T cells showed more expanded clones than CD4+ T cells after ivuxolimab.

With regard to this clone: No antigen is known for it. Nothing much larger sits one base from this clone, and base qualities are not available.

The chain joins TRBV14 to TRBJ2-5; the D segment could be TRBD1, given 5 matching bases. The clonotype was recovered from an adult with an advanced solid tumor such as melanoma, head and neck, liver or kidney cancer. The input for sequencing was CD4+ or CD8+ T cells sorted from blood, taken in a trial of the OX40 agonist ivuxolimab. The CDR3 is CASSQGQGLWQETQYF. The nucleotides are TGTGCCAGCAGCCAAGGTCAGGGTTTGTGGCAAGAGACCCAGTACTTC.